Following are 28 T cell receptor beta chains from one sample sequenced in a study of cytomegalovirus exposure and HLA in healthy donors. The protocol was immunoSEQ multiplex PCR, while the TCRdb copy is restricted to in-frame clones and leaves out a portion. The table includes 130,000 or so clones, around 92% detected once. The sample taken for sequencing was PBMCs. The receptors were sampled from a man between 25 and 39 years old in good health and CMV-seronegative.

This sequence joins TRBV13 and TRBJ2-3; possible D gene TRBD1, 5 bases. CDR1 and CDR2 (germline): PRHDT, FYEKMQ (reference sequence). Trimming removed 5 bases at V and 9 bases at J, with 12 bases between. The CDR3 is 12 residues long. DNA for the CDR3: TGTGCCAGCAGCCAGGGAACCAAAACGCAGTATTTT. Its translation is CASSQGTKTQYF.

V usage is TRBV5-1 and J usage is TRBJ1-3, with 12 bases fitting TRBD1. The CDR3 is 17 amino acids. Germline CDR1 SGHRS, CDR2 YFSETQ. After removal of 3 bases from V and 0 bases from J, the junction contained 4 bases not matched to a gene. In DNA form, the CDR3 reads TGCGCCAGCAGCTACCGGGACAGGGGGCTCTCTGGAAACACCATATATTTT. This encodes CASSYRDRGLSGNTIYF.

This rearrangement joins TRBV9 to TRBJ1-2; TRBD1 matches at 7 bases. J was trimmed by 2 bases and V by 0 bases; bases with no gene match: 13. The germline V gene encodes CDR1 SGDLS and CDR2 YYNGEE. The CDR3 covers 18 residues. CDR3 amino acids: CASSVVRGLTRLNYGYTF. CDR3 bases: TGTGCCAGCAGCGTAGTAAGGGGGCTTACGAGATTAAACTATGGCTACACCTTC.

In this sample, this clone turned up once. This chain connects TRBV7-9 to TRBJ2-7, with D perhaps matching TRBD2 (5 bases). The CDR3 sequence is 15 residues long. Per the germline V gene, CDR1 is SEHNR and CDR2 is FQNEAQ (reference sequence). Trimming pared 0 bases from V and 2 bases from J, leaving 11 bases between. CDR3 loop: CASSLAASGPYEQYF. The CDR3 DNA sequence: TGTGCCAGCAGCTTAGCGGCGAGCGGTCCCTACGAGCAGTACTTC.

V is TRBV7-2 and J is TRBJ2-7; a weak D match, TRBD1 (5 bases). Germline assignment: CDR1 SGHTA and CDR2 FQGNSA. Between the trimmed V and J ends, which lost 2 bases and 3 bases, there was a span of 5 bases. This CDR3 is built from 12 residues. CDR3 coding DNA: TGTGCCAGCAGCTTACAGGGCTACGAGCAGTACTTC. This sequence encodes CASSLQGYEQYF.

The chain uses TRBV7-9 and TRBJ2-1; the match to TRBD2 covers 13 bases. V gave up 4 bases and J gave up 7 bases; unmatched junction bases: 4. The germline gives CDR1 SEHNR, CDR2 FQNEAQ (reference sequence). The CDR3 is 15 residues long. The CDR3 reads CASSWTSGGYNEQFF. The DNA for the CDR3 is TGTGCCAGCAGCTGGACTAGCGGGGGATATAATGAGCAGTTCTTC.

This clone has a handful of counts. The gene calls are TRBV18 and TRBJ1-5; TRBD1 aligns across 8 bases. Germline trimming cut 3 bases from V and 4 bases from J; bases unmatched to any gene: 8. CDR1 and CDR2 from the germline V gene are KGHSH and LQKENI. The CDR3 totals 16 residues. The CDR3 DNA reads TGTGCCAGCTCACCGCCGGGGACAGGACAGAATCAGCCCCAGCATTTT. It specifies CASSPPGTGQNQPQHF.

The V call is TRBV6-6, the J call TRBJ1-2; 8 bases map to TRBD1. V lost 5 bases, J lost 5 bases, and 7 bases stayed unmatched. This CDR3 has 14 residues. Germline values: CDR1 MNHNY, CDR2 SVGAGI (reference sequence). The CDR3 DNA reads TGTGCCAGCAGTCCCTGGACAGGGTTATATGGCTACACCTTC. The encoded protein is CASSPWTGLYGYTF.

V and J are TRBV5-6 and TRBJ2-3; tentative D call: TRBD2 (5 bases). This CDR3 spans 15 amino acids. Deletions cut 1 base from V and 3 bases from J, with 12 bases between. The germline CDR1 and CDR2 sequences are SGHDT and YYEEEE. CDR3 in DNA: TGTGCCAGCAGCTTGTTGGGAGAAAGTACAGATACGCAGTATTTT. This codes for CASSLLGESTDTQYF. Full variable domain (missing parts from reference TRBV5-6 and TRBJ2-3): DAGVTQSPTHLIKTRGQQVTLRCSPKSGHDTVSWYQQALGQGPQFIFQYYEEEERQRGNFPDRFSGHQFPNYSSELNVNALLLGDSALYLCASSLLGESTDTQYFGPGTRLTVL.

In its sample, this clone was seen once. The J gene is TRBJ2-1, the V gene TRBV25-1; no definite D call. This CDR3 has 13 residues. V was trimmed by 1 base and J by 10 bases, leaving 11 bases between them. CDR1 is MGHDK and CDR2 is SYGVNS in the germline V gene. The CDR3 here is CASSEFETREQFF. In DNA form, the CDR3 reads TGTGCCAGCAGTGAATTTGAAACGCGGGAGCAGTTCTTC.

This clone has only a few counts. This chain uses TRBV7-6 with TRBJ1-2; 7 positions agree with TRBD1. The CDR3 has 18 residues. The junction had 15 bases not matched to a gene; V was cut back by 5 bases and J by 0 bases. Germline V gene sequence: CDR1 SGHVS, CDR2 FNYEAQ. DNA of the CDR3: TGTGCCAGCAGCCCTCAGGGGGTTTCAACAGAAGCTAACTATGGCTACACCTTC. Its protein product is CASSPQGVSTEANYGYTF.

This clone was seen once. The CDR3 DNA reads TGCGCCAGCAGCTCTACACTAGCGGTGAACACCGGGGAGCTGTTTTTT. It is translated as CASSSTLAVNTGELFF. V usage is TRBV5-1 and J usage is TRBJ2-2; 8 bases line up with TRBD2. Losses at the gene ends were 3 bases for V and 1 base for J; bases not matched to a gene: 5. The CDR3 is 16 amino acids. Germline V gives CDR1 SGHRS, CDR2 YFSETQ.

This clone was observed a single time. V usage is TRBV13 and J usage is TRBJ2-7, with a weak D call TRBD1 (5 bases). CDR3 length equals 16 residues. Germline CDR1 PRHDT, CDR2 FYEKMQ (reference sequence). Trimming shortened V by 5 bases and J by 1 base, and 18 bases separated the two germline ends. The CDR3 nucleotides are TGTGCCAGCAGCCCCCTCCCCGGACAAGCATCCTACGAGCAGTACTTC. This encodes CASSPLPGQASYEQYF. Together with reference TRBV13 and TRBJ2-7, the CDR3 gives the full variable domain: AAGVIQSPRHLIKEKRETATLKCYPIPRHDTVYWYQQGPGQDPQFLISFYEKMQSDKGSIPDRFSAQQFSDYHSELNMSSLELGDSALYFCASSPLPGQASYEQYFGPGTRLTVT.

This chain uses TRBV5-4 with TRBJ2-5, with a weak D call TRBD1 (6 bases). V gave up 4 bases and J gave up 4 bases, with 14 bases separating them. Germline CDR1 reads SGHNT; CDR2 reads YYREEE (reference sequence). The CDR3 sequence is 14 residues long. The CDR3 bases are TGTGCCAGCAGCCAGGACAGTAGGGGAGAGACCCAGTACTTC. The encoded protein is CASSQDSRGETQYF.

The chain uses TRBV6-5 and TRBJ1-3; D possibly corresponds to TRBD1 (6 bases). Germline CDR1 reads MNHEY; CDR2 reads SVGAGI. V was shortened by 4 bases and J by 1 base, with 11 bases between the two germline ends. The CDR3 has 15 residues. CDR3 sequence: CASSFDQGSGNTIYF. In nucleotides, the CDR3 is TGTGCCAGCAGTTTCGACCAGGGGTCTGGAAACACCATATATTTT.

The gene calls are TRBV7-2 and TRBJ2-7; possible D gene TRBD2, 6 bases. This CDR3 comprises 14 residues. The V gene lost 2 bases and the J gene lost 6 bases, with 14 bases spanning the gap. The germline V gene encodes CDR1 SGHTA and CDR2 FQGNSA. CDR3 nucleotides: TGTGCCAGCAGCTTAAATGGACTACTAGGCGAGCAGTACTTC. Its protein is CASSLNGLLGEQYF.

The chain links TRBV19 to TRBJ2-5; D possibly corresponds to TRBD2 (5 bases). The CDR3 has 16 residues. CDR1 is LNHDA and CDR2 is SQIVND in the germline V gene (reference sequence). V lost 3 bases, J lost 5 bases, and 19 bases lay in between. DNA of the CDR3: TGTGCCAGTAGTATGGCCCAACAATCTTCGGGGGAGACCCAGTACTTC. It specifies CASSMAQQSSGETQYF.

The chain joins TRBV15 to TRBJ1-5; maybe TRBD1 (6 bases). V gave up 0 bases and J gave up 6 bases, with 12 bases separating them. CDR3 size: 15 residues. Germline V gene data show CDR1 as LNHNV and CDR2 as YYDKDF (reference sequence). As DNA, the CDR3 is TGTGCCACCAGCAGAGATGGGGGGGGCTTTCAGCCCCAGCATTTT. Translation: CATSRDGGGFQPQHF. Full variable domain (rest looked up from reference TRBV15 and TRBJ1-5): DAMVIQNPRYQVTQFGKPVTLSCSQTLNHNVMYWYQQKSSQAPKLLFHYYDKDFNNEADTPDNFQSRRPNTSFCFLDIRSPGLGDTAMYLCATSRDGGGFQPQHFGDGTRLSIL.

The chain recombines TRBV13 with TRBJ2-7, with 11 bases identical to TRBD1. Per the germline V gene, CDR1 is PRHDT and CDR2 is FYEKMQ (reference sequence). CDR3 size: 15 residues. V shed 4 bases and J 5 bases; nucleotides not matched to a gene: 7. The CDR3 DNA is TGTGCCAGCAGCTACGGACAGGGGGCGTATAACGAGCAGTACTTC. Translation: CASSYGQGAYNEQYF.

The chain has TRBV7-2 and TRBJ2-1, with TRBD2 matching over 8 bases. Per germline, CDR1 SGHTA and CDR2 FQGNSA. The CDR3 covers 13 residues. V lost 5 bases to trimming and J lost 9 bases; unmatched junction nucleotides: 6. The CDR3 sequence: CASSLGLVGEQFF. The CDR3 coding sequence is TGTGCCAGCAGCCTGGGACTAGTCGGTGAGCAGTTCTTC. The full variable domain, in which reference TRBV7-2 and TRBJ2-1 provide the parts outside the CDR3, is GAGVSQSPSNKVTEKGKDVELRCDPISGHTALYWYRQSLGQGLEFLIYFQGNSAPDKSGLPSDRFSAERTGGSVSTLTIQRTQQEDSAVYLCASSLGLVGEQFFGPGTRLTVL.

V gene TRBV6-5 combines with J gene TRBJ1-2; weak D call: TRBD1 (5 bases). V shed 6 bases and J shed 5 bases, with 16 bases lying between them. The V gene's germline CDR1 is MNHEY and CDR2 SVGAGI. This CDR3 region has 14 residues. CDR3 loop: CASSMDIALYGYTF. CDR3 in DNA: TGTGCCAGCAGCATGGACATAGCTCTTTATGGCTACACCTTC.

The chain carries TRBV7-3 and TRBJ2-2, with TRBD1 matching 8 bases. The V and J ends lost 6 bases and 0 bases, in that order; junction bases with no gene match: 12. The CDR3 sequence is 18 residues long. Germline V lookup: CDR1 SGHTA, CDR2 FQGTGA. Here the CDR3 reads CASSHTGGNEPNTGELFF. CDR3 coding DNA: TGTGCCAGCAGTCATACAGGGGGGAATGAGCCGAACACCGGGGAGCTGTTTTTT. Variable domain in full (rest from reference TRBV7-3 and TRBJ2-2): GAGVSQTPSNKVTEKGKYVELRCDPISGHTALYWYRQSLGQGPEFLIYFQGTGAADDSGLPNDRFFAVRPEGSVSTLKIQRTERGDSAVYLCASSHTGGNEPNTGELFFGEGSRLTVL.

V is TRBV5-4 and J is TRBJ2-3, with TRBD2 matching over 13 bases. Germline CDR1 reads SGHNT; CDR2 reads YYREEE (reference sequence). Trimming took 4 bases from V and 4 from J; bases not matched to a gene: 6. The CDR3 runs to 16 residues. The CDR3 here is CASSLGLAGLADTQYF. The DNA of the CDR3 is TGTGCCAGCAGCCTGGGACTAGCGGGGTTGGCAGATACGCAGTATTTT.

V is TRBV18 and J is TRBJ1-3; no clear D. This CDR3 contains 14 residues. Germline assignment: CDR1 KGHSH and CDR2 LQKENI. The germline V and J ends were trimmed by 3 bases and 0 bases, with 6 bases remaining between them. The CDR3 protein is CASSPVSSGNTIYF. The DNA for the CDR3 is TGTGCCAGCTCACCCGTCAGCTCTGGAAACACCATATATTTT.

The V call is TRBV6-1, the J call TRBJ1-4; TRBD1 matches 12 bases. This CDR3 has 15 residues. The ends lost 6 bases at V and 8 bases at J; junction bases unmatched: 7. From germline, CDR1 is MNHNS and CDR2 SASEGT. CDR3 loop: CASSSGTGGGEKLFF. The CDR3 DNA reads as TGTGCCAGCAGCTCAGGGACAGGGGGCGGAGAAAAACTGTTTTTT.

The rearrangement uses TRBV4-3 and TRBJ1-1, with D possibly matching TRBD1 (5 bases). This CDR3 has 12 residues. The germline CDR1 and CDR2 sequences are LGHNA and YSLEER. V was clipped by 3 bases and J by 11 bases, with 13 bases between them. CDR3 amino acids: CASSQVGGAAFF. The CDR3 DNA reads as TGCGCCAGCAGCCAGGTTGGCGGGGCCGCTTTCTTT.

This chain connects TRBV2 to TRBJ2-7; 7 nucleotides line up with TRBD2. The CDR3 length is 12 residues. V lost 11 bases, J lost 1 base, and 5 bases stayed unmatched. Per the germline V gene, CDR1 is SNHLY and CDR2 is FYNNEI. CDR3 in DNA: TGTGCCTGGACTAGTTCTTCCTACGAGCAGTACTTC. Protein: CAWTSSSYEQYF.

This chain links TRBV7-2 with TRBJ2-2; a weak D match, TRBD1 (6 bases). Germline V lookup: CDR1 SGHTA, CDR2 FQGNSA. The ends were cut back, 5 bases at V and 0 bases at J, with 13 bases in the middle. This CDR3 is 16 amino acids long. CDR3 sequence (DNA): TGTGCCAGCAGCCCAGGACAGACTGCGAACACCGGGGAGCTGTTTTTT. Encoded protein: CASSPGQTANTGELFF.